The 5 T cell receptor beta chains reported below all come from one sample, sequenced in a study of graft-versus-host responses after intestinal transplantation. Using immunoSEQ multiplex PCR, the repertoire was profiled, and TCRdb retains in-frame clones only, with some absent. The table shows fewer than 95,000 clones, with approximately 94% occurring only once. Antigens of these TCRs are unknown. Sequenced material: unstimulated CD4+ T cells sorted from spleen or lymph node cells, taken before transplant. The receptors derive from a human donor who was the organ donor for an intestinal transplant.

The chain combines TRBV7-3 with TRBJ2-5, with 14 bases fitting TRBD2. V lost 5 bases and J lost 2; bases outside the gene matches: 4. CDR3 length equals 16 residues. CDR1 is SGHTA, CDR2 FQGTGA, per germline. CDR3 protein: CASSLGTSGGQETQYF. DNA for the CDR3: TGTGCCAGCAGCCTCGGGACTAGCGGGGGTCAAGAGACCCAGTACTTC.

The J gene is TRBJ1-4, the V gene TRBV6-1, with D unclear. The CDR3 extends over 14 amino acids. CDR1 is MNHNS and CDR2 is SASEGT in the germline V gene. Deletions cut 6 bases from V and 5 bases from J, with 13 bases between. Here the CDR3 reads CASRLQPTNEKLFF. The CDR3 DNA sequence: TGTGCCAGCAGGCTACAGCCTACCAATGAAAAACTGTTTTTT.

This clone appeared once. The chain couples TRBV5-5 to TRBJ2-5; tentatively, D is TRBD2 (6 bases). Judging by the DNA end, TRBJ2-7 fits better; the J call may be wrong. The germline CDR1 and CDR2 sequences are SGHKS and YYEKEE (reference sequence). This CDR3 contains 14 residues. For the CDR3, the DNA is TGTGCCAGCAGCTTGGGGACTATAGACTACGAGCAGTACTTC. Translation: CASSLGTIDYEQYF.

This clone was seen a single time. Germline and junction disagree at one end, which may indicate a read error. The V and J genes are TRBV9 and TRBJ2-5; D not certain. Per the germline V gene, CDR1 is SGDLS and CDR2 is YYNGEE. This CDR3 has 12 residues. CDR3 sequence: CASSSQEIPVHF. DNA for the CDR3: TGTGCCAGCAGCTCTCAGGAAATCCCCGTTCACTTC.

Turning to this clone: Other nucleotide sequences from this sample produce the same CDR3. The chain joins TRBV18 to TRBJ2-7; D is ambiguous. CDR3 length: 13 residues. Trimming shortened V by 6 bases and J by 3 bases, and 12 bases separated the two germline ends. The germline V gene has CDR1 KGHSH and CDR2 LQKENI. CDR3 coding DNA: TGTGCCAGCTCCCTTGGGCAGAGCTACGAGCAGTACTTC. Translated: CASSLGQSYEQYF.